This T cell receptor beta chain derives from a study of blood T cell repertoires in COVID-19. Study-level information: PBMCs, B-cell-depleted T cells, or T cells were the source of the cDNA or gDNA that made up the material.

All enrollees were about 18 to 89 years old and from roughly 22 US areas. CDR1 and CDR2 from the germline V gene are SEHNR and FQNEAQ (reference sequence). This CDR3 spans 16 amino acids. V lost 5 bases and J 3 bases, leaving 16 bases between the germline ends. Here immunoSEQ multiplex PCR was the method, and the copy in TCRdb shows in-frame clones only, minus some. Counted here are 160,000 or so clones, 70% to 85% occurring once; the ten biggest clones make up about 16%. The TCR was taken from a man in his forties or fifties who had recovered from COVID-19. The sequenced material came from PBMCs or T cells enriched from blood (not recorded which). The chain combines TRBV7-9 with TRBJ1-4; D is perhaps TRBD1 (5 bases). In nucleotides, the CDR3 is TGTGCCAGCAGCCCACCGAATGGGGCTGCTAATGAAAAACTGTTTTTT. The encoded protein is CASSPPNGAANEKLFF. The full variable domain, with the rest looked up from reference TRBV7-9 and TRBJ1-4, is DTGVSQNPRHKITKRGQNVTFRCDPISEHNRLYWYRQTLGQGPEFLTYFQNEAQLEKSRLLSDRFSAERPKGSFSTLEIQRTEQGDSAMYLCASSPPNGAANEKLFFGSGTQLSVL.